The 22 T cell receptor beta chains reported below all come from one sample, sequenced in a study of radiotherapy plus CTLA-4 blockade in lung cancer. Data came from immunoSEQ multiplex PCR; TCRdb stores just in-frame clones and leaves some out. The sample has around 110,000 clones, about 85% seen once. Here the sequenced sample was peripheral blood, taken from a patient treated with radiotherapy plus ipilimumab. The source of these receptors is a human donor with non-small cell lung cancer that progressed on radiotherapy plus ipilimumab. Some clones in this sample may be carry-over from other donors' samples.

V gene TRBV5-1 combines with J gene TRBJ1-2; D unresolved. The length of the CDR3 is 13 residues. Per germline, CDR1 SGHRS and CDR2 YFSETQ. The germline V and J ends were trimmed by 3 bases and 1 base, with 7 bases remaining between them. This chain's CDR3 is CASSYGGNYGYTF. The CDR3, as DNA: TGCGCCAGCAGCTACGGTGGTAACTATGGCTACACCTTC.

The chain links TRBV21-1 to TRBJ2-3; no check of the table's D call, TRBD2, against the DNA was made. TRBV21-1 is flagged as a pseudogene. There are 17 residues in the CDR3. DNA for the CDR3: TGTGCCAGCAGCAAAGGGAAAGCCGAGGGATACACAGATACGCAGTATTTT. Amino acids: CASSKGKAEGYTDTQYF.

The chain carries TRBV11-2 and TRBJ2-5; D uncertain. The CDR3 has 16 amino acids. V lost 6 bases to trimming and J lost 0 bases, with 17 bases between them. Germline values: CDR1 SGHAT, CDR2 FQNNGV. CDR3 sequence: CASSYVADMYQETQYF. The CDR3 DNA follows: TGTGCCAGCAGTTACGTGGCGGATATGTACCAAGAGACCCAGTACTTC.

The table lists this clone with a few counts. The genes are TRBV19 and TRBJ1-1; D is perhaps TRBD1 (5 bases). Germline V CDR1 and CDR2: LNHDA, SQIVND (reference sequence). Trimming pared 4 bases from V and 3 bases from J, leaving 12 bases between. The CDR3 loop spans 14 amino acids. CDR3 sequence (DNA): TGTGCCAGTAGTACAGGGAGGTTTTACACTGAAGCTTTCTTT. This sequence encodes CASSTGRFYTEAFF. The full variable domain, with the rest looked up from reference TRBV19 and TRBJ1-1, is DGGITQSPKYLFRKEGQNVTLSCEQNLNHDAMYWYRQDPGQGLRLIYYSQIVNDFQKGDIAEGYSVSREKKESFPLTVTSAQKNPTAFYLCASSTGRFYTEAFFGQGTRLTVV.

The rearrangement uses TRBV28 and TRBJ1-2; a possible D gene is TRBD1 (5 bases). V lost 6 bases and J 1 base, leaving 18 bases between the germline ends. CDR1 is MDHEN and CDR2 is SYDVKM in the germline V gene. This CDR3 is 16 amino acids long. As DNA, the CDR3 is TGTGCCAGCAGCAGCCCCGGGCAGGGAAGTAACTATGGCTACACCTTC. Its translation is CASSSPGQGSNYGYTF.

This clone came up once. The rearrangement joins TRBV5-6 to TRBJ2-7; either TRBD1 or TRBD2 may fit D (6 bases each). The CDR3 is 13 residues long. Germline values: CDR1 SGHDT, CDR2 YYEEEE. V dropped 2 bases and J dropped 4 bases, with 10 bases sitting between them. The CDR3 DNA follows: TGTGCCAGCAGCTTCCGGGGGCTTTACGAGCAGTACTTC. Protein: CASSFRGLYEQYF.

The V gene is TRBV4-3, the J gene TRBJ2-7; D gene unclear. V was clipped by 0 bases and J by 8 bases, with 11 bases between them. CDR3 length: 13 residues. Germline lookup yields CDR1 LGHNA and CDR2 YSLEER. CDR3 DNA: TGCGCCAGCAGCCAAGAGGGTCGTGCTAAGCAGTACTTC. It yields the protein CASSQEGRAKQYF.

The chain links TRBV25-1 to TRBJ1-4, with D unresolved. The CDR3 has 13 amino acids. Trimming cost V 10 bases and J 7 bases, with 16 bases left between them. In germline, CDR1 is MGHDK, CDR2 SYGVNS. The CDR3 sequence: CATKRGLGEKLFF. The CDR3 DNA reads TGTGCCACCAAGCGTGGGTTGGGTGAAAAACTGTTTTTT.

The CDR3 DNA reads as TGTGCCAGCTCACCACCGTCACAGAACCAAGAGACCCAGTACTTC. Protein product: CASSPPSQNQETQYF. This chain connects TRBV18 to TRBJ2-5; D call uncertain. This CDR3 has 15 amino acids. The V end lost 0 bases, the J end lost 0 bases, and 8 bases lay between the germline ends. Germline assignment: CDR1 KGHSH and CDR2 LQKENI. The variable domain in full, with the rest retrieved from reference TRBV18 and TRBJ2-5, is NAGVMQNPRHLVRRRGQEARLRCSPMKGHSHVYWYRQLPEEGLKFMVYLQKENIIDESGMPKERFSAEFPKEGPSILRIQQVVRGDSAAYFCASSPPSQNQETQYFGPGTRLLVL.

A single count supports this clone. V is TRBV5-4 and J is TRBJ2-7; tentative D call: TRBD2 (5 bases). The CDR3 covers 13 residues. V was shortened by 4 bases and J by 0 bases, with 8 bases between the two germline ends. Per the germline V gene, CDR1 is SGHNT and CDR2 is YYREEE (reference sequence). Here the CDR3 reads CASSGGASYEQYF. CDR3 in DNA: TGTGCCAGCAGCGGAGGCGCCTCCTACGAGCAGTACTTC. Based on the CDR3 plus reference TRBV5-4 and TRBJ2-7, the full variable domain is ETGVTQSPTHLIKTRGQQVTLRCSSQSGHNTVSWYQQALGQGPQFIFQYYREEENGRGNFPPRFSGLQFPNYSSELNVNALELDDSALYLCASSGGASYEQYFGPGTRLTVT.

This clone was recorded once. The CDR3 is CATSRDRTGGENIQYF. In DNA, the CDR3 is TGTGCCACCAGCAGAGACCGGACAGGGGGCGAAAACATTCAGTACTTC. This chain uses TRBV15 with TRBJ2-4, with 11 bases fitting TRBD1. The ends lost 0 bases at V and 5 bases at J; junction bases unmatched: 3. From germline, CDR1 is LNHNV and CDR2 YYDKDF (reference sequence). The CDR3 sequence is 16 residues long.

The V and J genes are TRBV29-1 and TRBJ2-3; D might be TRBD2 (5 bases). Germline assignment: CDR1 SQVTM and CDR2 ANQGSEA. V was cut by 4 bases and J by 4 bases, with 9 bases left in between. This CDR3 region has 12 residues. The CDR3 DNA reads TGCAGCGTTGCCGAGGGAGCAGATACGCAGTATTTT. Protein sequence: CSVAEGADTQYF.

The chain uses TRBV5-1 and TRBJ2-3; 8 bases map to TRBD1. The CDR3 is 14 amino acids. The trim removed 2 bases at V and 4 bases at J, leaving 3 bases unmatched. Germline V lookup: CDR1 SGHRS, CDR2 YFSETQ. The CDR3 reads CASSFGTGPDTQYF. The CDR3 coding sequence is TGCGCCAGCAGCTTCGGGACAGGTCCAGATACGCAGTATTTT.

This sequence joins TRBV10-3 and TRBJ2-2, with 7 bases lining up with TRBD2. In germline, CDR1 is ENHRY, CDR2 SYGVKD. Losses at the gene ends were 0 bases for V and 4 bases for J; bases not matched to a gene: 5. This CDR3 spans 16 amino acids. CDR3 sequence reads: CAISESTSRRTGELFF. Here the CDR3 DNA reads TGTGCCATCAGTGAGTCGACTAGCCGGCGCACCGGGGAGCTGTTTTTT.

V is TRBV5-8 and J is TRBJ2-1, with 7 bases fitting TRBD1. V lost 0 bases, J lost 6 bases, and 3 bases stayed unmatched. Germline CDR1 is SGHTS and CDR2 is YDEGEE. The length of the CDR3 is 14 residues. CDR3 DNA: TGTGCCAGCAGCTTGGGACAGGGACGCAATGAGCAGTTCTTC. Encoded protein: CASSLGQGRNEQFF.

V and J are TRBV15 and TRBJ2-1; D gene unclear. Germline CDR1 is LNHNV and CDR2 is YYDKDF (reference sequence). The CDR3 loop spans 12 amino acids. The V gene lost 8 bases and the J gene lost 3 bases, with 8 bases spanning the gap. CDR3 sequence reads: CATSTLYNEQFF. The CDR3 DNA follows: TGTGCCACCTCGACACTCTACAATGAGCAGTTCTTC.

This clone was picked up a small number of times. The chain combines TRBV9 with TRBJ2-3; 11 positions match TRBD2. This CDR3 spans 17 amino acids. J gave up 2 bases and V 3 bases, and 8 bases lay outside the gene matches. Germline CDR1 and CDR2: SGDLS and YYNGEE. The CDR3 protein is CASSALTSGGYTDTQYF. The CDR3 bases are TGTGCCAGCAGCGCCCTTACTAGCGGGGGATACACAGATACGCAGTATTTT. Full variable domain (rest looked up from reference TRBV9 and TRBJ2-3): DSGVTQTPKHLITATGQRVTLRCSPRSGDLSVYWYQQSLDQGLQFLIQYYNGEERAKGNILERFSAQQFPDLHSELNLSSLELGDSALYFCASSALTSGGYTDTQYFGPGTRLTVL.

The chain has TRBV10-2 and TRBJ2-5, with 12 bases fitting TRBD2. The CDR3 is 15 residues long. Losses at the gene ends were 5 bases for V and 5 bases for J; bases not matched to a gene: 6. Germline CDR1 is WSHSY and CDR2 is SAAADI. This chain's CDR3 is CASSRTSGGQETQYF. In nucleotides, the CDR3 is TGCGCCAGCAGTCGAACTAGCGGGGGGCAGGAGACCCAGTACTTC.

The chain employs TRBV6-1 and TRBJ2-1, with 8 bases fitting TRBD2. J lost 4 bases, V lost 0 bases, and 2 bases had no gene match. Germline CDR1 and CDR2: MNHNS and SASEGT. The CDR3 spans 15 residues. The CDR3, as DNA: TGTGCCAGCAGTGAAGCGGCGGGGGGATACAATGAGCAGTTCTTC. Its protein product is CASSEAAGGYNEQFF.

In nucleotides, the CDR3 is TGTGCCAGCTCACCACCGAGCGGGGGCGTAGAGACCCAGTACTTC. As protein: CASSPPSGGVETQYF. The V call is TRBV18, the J call TRBJ2-5; 8 bases fit TRBD2. Germline V gene data show CDR1 as KGHSH and CDR2 as LQKENI. After removal of 0 bases from V and 4 bases from J, the junction contained 4 bases not matched to a gene. The CDR3 is made up of 15 amino acids.

V and J are TRBV9 and TRBJ2-5; D is unclear. The CDR3 is made up of 13 amino acids. CDR1 and CDR2 (germline): SGDLS, YYNGEE. Trimming cost V 1 base and J 2 bases, with 6 bases left between them. The CDR3 nucleotides read TGTGCCAGCAGCGTATTTGGACAAGAGACCCAGTACTTC. Its translation is CASSVFGQETQYF. The entire variable domain, with the rest obtained from reference TRBV9 and TRBJ2-5, is as follows: DSGVTQTPKHLITATGQRVTLRCSPRSGDLSVYWYQQSLDQGLQFLIQYYNGEERAKGNILERFSAQQFPDLHSELNLSSLELGDSALYFCASSVFGQETQYFGPGTRLLVL.

The chain links TRBV4-3 to TRBJ2-4; 7 nucleotides agree with TRBD2. J lost 7 bases, V lost 1 base, and 10 bases had no gene match. This CDR3 is 16 amino acids long. The V gene's germline CDR1 is LGHNA and CDR2 YSLEER. The CDR3 DNA follows: TGCGCCAGCAGCCAAGGAAGCGAGGGGCGGGGGAACATTCAGTACTTC. Amino acids: CASSQGSEGRGNIQYF.